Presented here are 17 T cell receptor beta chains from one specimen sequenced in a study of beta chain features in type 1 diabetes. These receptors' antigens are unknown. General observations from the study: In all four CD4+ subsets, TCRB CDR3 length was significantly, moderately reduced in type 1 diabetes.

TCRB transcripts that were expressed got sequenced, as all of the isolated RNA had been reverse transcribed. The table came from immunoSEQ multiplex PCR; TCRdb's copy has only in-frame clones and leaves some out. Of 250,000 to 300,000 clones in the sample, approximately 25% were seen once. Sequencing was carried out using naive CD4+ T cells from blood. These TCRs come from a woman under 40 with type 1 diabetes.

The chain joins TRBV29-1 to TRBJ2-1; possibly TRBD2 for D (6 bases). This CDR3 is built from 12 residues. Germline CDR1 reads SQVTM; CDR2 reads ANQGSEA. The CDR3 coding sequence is TGCGTGGGGCTAGCGAGGCACAATGAGCAGTTCTTC. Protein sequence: CVGLARHNEQFF.

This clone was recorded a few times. This CDR3 reads CSVEVSHNYGYTF. CDR3 bases: TGCAGCGTTGAAGTATCACATAACTATGGCTACACCTTC. The gene calls are TRBV29-1 and TRBJ1-2; D not resolved. This CDR3 spans 13 amino acids. V was cut by 1 base and J by 1 base, with 7 bases left in between. The V gene's germline CDR1 is SQVTM and CDR2 ANQGSEA.

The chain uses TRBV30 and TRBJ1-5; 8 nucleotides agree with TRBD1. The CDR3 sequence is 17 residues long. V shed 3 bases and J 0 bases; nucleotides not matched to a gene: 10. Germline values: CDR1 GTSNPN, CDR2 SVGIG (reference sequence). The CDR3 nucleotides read TGTGCCTGGAGGGATTCTACAGGGGGTTCTAGCAATCAGCCCCAGCATTTT. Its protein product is CAWRDSTGGSSNQPQHF.

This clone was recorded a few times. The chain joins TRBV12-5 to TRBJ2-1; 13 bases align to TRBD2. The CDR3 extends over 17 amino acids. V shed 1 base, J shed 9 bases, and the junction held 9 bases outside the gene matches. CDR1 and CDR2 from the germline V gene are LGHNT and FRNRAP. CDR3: CASGLGGAGLAGVEQFF. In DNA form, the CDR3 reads TGTGCTAGTGGTTTGGGTGGGGCTGGACTAGCGGGAGTTGAGCAGTTCTTC.

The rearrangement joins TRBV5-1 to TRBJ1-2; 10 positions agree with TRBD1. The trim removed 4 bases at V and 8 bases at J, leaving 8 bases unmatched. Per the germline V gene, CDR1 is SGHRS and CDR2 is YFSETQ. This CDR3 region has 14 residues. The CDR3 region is CASSAGQGSSGYTF. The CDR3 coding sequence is TGCGCCAGCAGCGCGGGACAGGGGAGTAGCGGCTACACCTTC.

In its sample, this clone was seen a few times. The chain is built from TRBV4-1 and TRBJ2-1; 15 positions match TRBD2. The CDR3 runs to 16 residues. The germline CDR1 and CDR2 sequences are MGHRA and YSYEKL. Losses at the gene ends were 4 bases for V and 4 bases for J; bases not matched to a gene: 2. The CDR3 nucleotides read TGCGCCAGCAGCCCCGGACTAGCGGGAGGGTACAATGAGCAGTTCTTC. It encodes CASSPGLAGGYNEQFF.

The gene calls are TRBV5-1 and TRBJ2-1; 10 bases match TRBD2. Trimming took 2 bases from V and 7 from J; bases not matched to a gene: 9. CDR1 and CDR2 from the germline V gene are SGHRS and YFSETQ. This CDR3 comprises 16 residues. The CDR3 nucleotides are TGCGCCAGCAGCTTTATGTTAGCGGGAGGAGATAATGAGCAGTTCTTC. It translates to CASSFMLAGGDNEQFF. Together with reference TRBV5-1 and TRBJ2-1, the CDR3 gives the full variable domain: KAGVTQTPRYLIKTRGQQVTLSCSPISGHRSVSWYQQTPGQGLQFLFEYFSETQRNKGNFPGRFSGRQFSNSRSEMNVSTLELGDSALYLCASSFMLAGGDNEQFFGPGTRLTVL.

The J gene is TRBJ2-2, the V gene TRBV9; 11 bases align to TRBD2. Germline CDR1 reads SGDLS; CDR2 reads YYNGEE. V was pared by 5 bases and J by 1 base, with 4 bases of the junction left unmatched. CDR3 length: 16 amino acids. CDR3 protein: CASSRLAGQNTGELFF. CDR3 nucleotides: TGTGCCAGCAGTCGACTAGCGGGACAGAACACCGGGGAGCTGTTTTTT.

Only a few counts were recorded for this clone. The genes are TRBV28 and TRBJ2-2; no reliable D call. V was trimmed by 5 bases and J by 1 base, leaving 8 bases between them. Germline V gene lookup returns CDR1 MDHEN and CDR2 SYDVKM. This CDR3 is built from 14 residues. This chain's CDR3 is CASSPGRNTGELFF. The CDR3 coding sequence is TGTGCCAGCAGTCCGGGTAGGAACACCGGGGAGCTGTTTTTT.

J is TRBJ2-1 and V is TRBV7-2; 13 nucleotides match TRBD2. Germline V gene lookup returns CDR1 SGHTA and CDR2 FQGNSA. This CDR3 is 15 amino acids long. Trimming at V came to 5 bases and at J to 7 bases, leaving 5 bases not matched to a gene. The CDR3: CASSTQLAGGNEQFF. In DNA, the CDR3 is TGTGCCAGCAGCACTCAACTAGCGGGAGGGAATGAGCAGTTCTTC.

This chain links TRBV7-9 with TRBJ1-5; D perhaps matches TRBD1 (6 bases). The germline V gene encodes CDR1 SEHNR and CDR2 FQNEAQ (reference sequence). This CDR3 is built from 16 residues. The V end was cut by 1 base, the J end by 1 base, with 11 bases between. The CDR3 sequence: CASSLVGGWSNQPQHF. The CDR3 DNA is TGTGCCAGCAGCTTAGTAGGGGGATGGAGCAATCAGCCCCAGCATTTT.

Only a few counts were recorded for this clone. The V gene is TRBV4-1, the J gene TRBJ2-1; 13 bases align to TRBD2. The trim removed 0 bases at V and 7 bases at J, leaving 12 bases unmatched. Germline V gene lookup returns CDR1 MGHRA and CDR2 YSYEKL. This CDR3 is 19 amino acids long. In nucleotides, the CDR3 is TGCGCCAGCAGCCAAGAGGGGGTCCGGACTAGCGGGAGTTCGAATGAGCAGTTCTTC. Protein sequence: CASSQEGVRTSGSSNEQFF.

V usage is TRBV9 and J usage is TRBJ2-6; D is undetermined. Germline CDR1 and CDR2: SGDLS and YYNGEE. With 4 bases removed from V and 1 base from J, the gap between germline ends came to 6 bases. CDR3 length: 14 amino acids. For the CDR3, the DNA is TGTGCCAGCAGCCCACAATCTGGGGCCAACGTCCTGACTTTC. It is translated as CASSPQSGANVLTF.

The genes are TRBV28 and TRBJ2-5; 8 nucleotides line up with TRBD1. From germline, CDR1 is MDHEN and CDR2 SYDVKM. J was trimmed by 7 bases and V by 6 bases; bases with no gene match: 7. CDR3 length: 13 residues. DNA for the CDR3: TGTGCCAGCAGCCAAACAGGGGGTGGGACCCAGTACTTC. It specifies CASSQTGGGTQYF.

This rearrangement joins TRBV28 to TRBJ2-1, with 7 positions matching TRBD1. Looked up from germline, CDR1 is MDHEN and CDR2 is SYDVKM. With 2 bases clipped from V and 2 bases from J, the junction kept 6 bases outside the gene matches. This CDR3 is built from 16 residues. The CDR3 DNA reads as TGTGCCAGCAGTTTAGATACGGGACAGACCTACAATGAGCAGTTCTTC. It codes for CASSLDTGQTYNEQFF.

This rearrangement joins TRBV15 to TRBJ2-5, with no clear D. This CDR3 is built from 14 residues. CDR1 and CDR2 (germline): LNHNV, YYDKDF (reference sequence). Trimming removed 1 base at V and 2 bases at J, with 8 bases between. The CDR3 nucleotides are TGTGCCACCAGCAGAGCGGTGAGGCAAGAGACCCAGTACTTC. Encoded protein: CATSRAVRQETQYF.

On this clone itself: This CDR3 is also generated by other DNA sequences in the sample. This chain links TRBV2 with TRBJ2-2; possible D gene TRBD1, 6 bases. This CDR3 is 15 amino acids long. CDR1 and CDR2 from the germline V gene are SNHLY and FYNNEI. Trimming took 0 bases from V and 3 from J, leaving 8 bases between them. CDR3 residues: CASSEATGYTGELFF. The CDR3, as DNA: TGTGCCAGCAGTGAAGCTACAGGGTACACCGGGGAGCTGTTTTTT. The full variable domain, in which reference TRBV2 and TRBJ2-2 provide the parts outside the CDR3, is EPEVTQTPSHQVTQMGQEVILRCVPISNHLYFYWYRQILGQKVEFLVSFYNNEISEKSEIFDDQFSVERPDGSNFTLKIRSTKLEDSAMYFCASSEATGYTGELFFGEGSRLTVL.